This T cell receptor (beta chain) was sequenced during a study of T cells in women clearing cervical HPV infection. Study details: Cases were women with histologically confirmed HPV16-related CIN3 or worse, including 2 invasive cancers. Blood came at first lesion visit for cases, post-clearance for controls. Notes on the study in general: Repertoire richness, not evenness, was significantly elevated in CIN3+ cases versus controls.

Method: immunoSEQ multiplex PCR; TCRdb's copy keeps in-frame clones and lacks some. The listing contains approximately 49,000 clones. Remarks on this clone: Its target is unknown.

Sequencing was done on a sample of blood buffy coat. This clonotype was sampled from a woman between 18 and 69 years old with a cervical HPV16 infection that either progressed to CIN3+ or cleared (not recorded which).

This chain's CDR3 is CATSRYTGTTEAFF. The covered CDR3 bases are TGTGCCACCAGCAGATACACAGGGACCACTGAA. V usage is TRBV15 and J usage is TRBJ1-1, with D possibly being TRBD1 (6 bases). The read terminates 3 residues before the CDR3 end, so the remaining end is supplied by the germline J gene. CDR1 and CDR2 from the germline V gene are LNHNV and YYDKDF (reference sequence). There are 14 residues in the CDR3. Trimming shortened V by 2 bases and J by 4 bases, and 11 bases separated the two germline ends.